What follows is one T cell receptor (beta chain) and its context. This specimen comes from a study of T cell responses to AZD1222 COVID-19 vaccine. Here immunoSEQ multiplex PCR was the method, and the copy in TCRdb shows in-frame clones only, minus some. This table has some 140,000 clones, more than 90% appearing once. The germline V gene encodes CDR1 GTSNPN and CDR2 SVGIG (reference sequence). V was clipped by 3 bases and J by 7 bases, with 12 bases between them. The CDR3 length is 13 residues. The chain is built from TRBV30 and TRBJ1-4; no definite D call. Sequences were derived from peripheral blood, sampled on day 0 of AZD1222 vaccination. This sequence originates from an adult in good health. The CDR3 is CAWSVERGEKLFF. For the CDR3, the DNA is TGTGCCTGGAGCGTAGAAAGAGGTGAAAAACTGTTTTTT.